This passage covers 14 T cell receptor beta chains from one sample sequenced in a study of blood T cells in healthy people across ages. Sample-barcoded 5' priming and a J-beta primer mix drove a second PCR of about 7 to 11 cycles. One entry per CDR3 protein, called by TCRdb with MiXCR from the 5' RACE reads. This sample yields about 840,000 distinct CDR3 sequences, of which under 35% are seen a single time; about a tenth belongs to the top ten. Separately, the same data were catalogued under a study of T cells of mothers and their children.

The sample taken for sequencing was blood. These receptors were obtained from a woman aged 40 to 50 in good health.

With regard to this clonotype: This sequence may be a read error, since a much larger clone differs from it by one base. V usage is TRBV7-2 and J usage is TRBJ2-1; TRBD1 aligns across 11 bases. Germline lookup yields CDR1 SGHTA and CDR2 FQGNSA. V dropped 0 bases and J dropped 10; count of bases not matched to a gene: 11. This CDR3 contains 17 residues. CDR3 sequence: CASSLANHGQGAEEQFF. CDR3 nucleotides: TGTGCCAGCAGCTTAGCCAACCATGGACAGGGGGCAGAGGAGCAGTTCTTC.

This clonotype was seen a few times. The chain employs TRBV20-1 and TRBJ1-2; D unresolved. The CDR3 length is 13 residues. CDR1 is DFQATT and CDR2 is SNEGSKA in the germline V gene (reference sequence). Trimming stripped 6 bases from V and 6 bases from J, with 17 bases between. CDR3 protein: CSANEAGRDGYTF. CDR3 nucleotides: TGCAGTGCCAACGAGGCAGGACGAGATGGCTACACCTTC.

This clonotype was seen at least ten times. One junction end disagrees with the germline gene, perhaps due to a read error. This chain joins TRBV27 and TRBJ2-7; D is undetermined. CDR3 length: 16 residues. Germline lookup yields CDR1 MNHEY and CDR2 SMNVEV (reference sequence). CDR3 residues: CASSLSSGELSCEQYF. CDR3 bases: TGTGCCAGCAGTTTATCGTCAGGAGAACTCTCCTGCGAGCAGTACTTC.

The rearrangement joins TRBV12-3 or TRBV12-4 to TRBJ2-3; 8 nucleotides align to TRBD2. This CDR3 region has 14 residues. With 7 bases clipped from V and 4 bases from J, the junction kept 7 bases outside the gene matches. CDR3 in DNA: TGTGCCAGCAACTGGACTAGCTGGGCAGATACGCAGTATTTT. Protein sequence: CASNWTSWADTQYF.

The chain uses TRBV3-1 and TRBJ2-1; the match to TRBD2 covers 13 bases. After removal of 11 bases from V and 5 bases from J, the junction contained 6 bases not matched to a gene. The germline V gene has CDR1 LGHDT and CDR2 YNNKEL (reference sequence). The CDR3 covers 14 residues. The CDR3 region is CAARTSGGDNEQFF. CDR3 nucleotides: TGTGCCGCCAGGACTAGCGGGGGTGACAATGAGCAGTTCTTC.

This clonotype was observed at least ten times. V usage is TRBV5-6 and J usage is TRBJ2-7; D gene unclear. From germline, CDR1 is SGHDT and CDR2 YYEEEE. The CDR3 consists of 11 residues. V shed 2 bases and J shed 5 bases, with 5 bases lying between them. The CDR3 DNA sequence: TGTGCCAGCAGCTTCCAAGACGAGCAGTACTTC. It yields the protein CASSFQDEQYF.

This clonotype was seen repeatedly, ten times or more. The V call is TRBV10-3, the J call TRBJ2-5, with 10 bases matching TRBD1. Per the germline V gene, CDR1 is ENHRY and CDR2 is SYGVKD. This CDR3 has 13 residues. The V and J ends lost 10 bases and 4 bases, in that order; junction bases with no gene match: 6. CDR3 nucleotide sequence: TGTGCCACCGGACAGGGGGAAGTAGAGACCCAGTACTTC. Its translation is CATGQGEVETQYF.

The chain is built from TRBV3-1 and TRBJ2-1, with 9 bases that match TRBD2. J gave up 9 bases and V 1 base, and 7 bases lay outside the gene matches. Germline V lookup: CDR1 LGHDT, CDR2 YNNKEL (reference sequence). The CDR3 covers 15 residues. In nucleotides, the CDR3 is TGTGCCAGCAGCCAAGCAGGCGGGGGGGCGACTGAGCAGTTCTTC. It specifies CASSQAGGGATEQFF.

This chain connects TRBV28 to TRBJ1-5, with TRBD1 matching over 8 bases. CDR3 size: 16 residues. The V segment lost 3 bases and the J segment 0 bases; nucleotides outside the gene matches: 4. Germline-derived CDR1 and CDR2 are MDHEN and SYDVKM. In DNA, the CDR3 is TGTGCCAGCAGTTTTTCAGACAGGGGTAGCAATCAGCCCCAGCATTTT. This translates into CASSFSDRGSNQPQHF. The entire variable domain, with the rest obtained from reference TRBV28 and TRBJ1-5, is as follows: DVKVTQSSRYLVKRTGEKVFLECVQDMDHENMFWYRQDPGLGLRLIYFSYDVKMKEKGDIPEGYSVSREKKERFSLILESASTNQTSMYLCASSFSDRGSNQPQHFGDGTRLSIL.

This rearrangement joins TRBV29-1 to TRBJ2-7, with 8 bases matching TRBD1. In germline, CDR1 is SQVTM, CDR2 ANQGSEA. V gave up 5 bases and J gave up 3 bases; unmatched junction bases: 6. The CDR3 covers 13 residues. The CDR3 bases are TGCAGCGTTTGTCACAGGGGGGACTACGAGCAGTACTTC. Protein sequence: CSVCHRGDYEQYF.

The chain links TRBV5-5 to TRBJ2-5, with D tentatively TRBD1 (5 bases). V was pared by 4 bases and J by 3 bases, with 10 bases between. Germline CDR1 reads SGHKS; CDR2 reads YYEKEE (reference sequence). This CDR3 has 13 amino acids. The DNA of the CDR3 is TGTGCCAGCAGCCGACAGCTCGAAGAGACCCAGTACTTC. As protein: CASSRQLEETQYF.

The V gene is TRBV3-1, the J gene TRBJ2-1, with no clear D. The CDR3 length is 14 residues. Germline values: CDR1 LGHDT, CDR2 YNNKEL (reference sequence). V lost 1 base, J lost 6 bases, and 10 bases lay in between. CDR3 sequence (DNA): TGTGCCAGCAGCCAAGCCGGCTTAGGCAATGAGCAGTTCTTC. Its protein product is CASSQAGLGNEQFF.

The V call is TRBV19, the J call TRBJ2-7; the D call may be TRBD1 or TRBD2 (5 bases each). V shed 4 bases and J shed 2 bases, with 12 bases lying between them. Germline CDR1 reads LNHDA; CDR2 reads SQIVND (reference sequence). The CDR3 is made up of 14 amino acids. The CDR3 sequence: CASSRGEKTYEQYF. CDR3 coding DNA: TGTGCCAGTAGTAGAGGGGAAAAAACCTACGAGCAGTACTTC.

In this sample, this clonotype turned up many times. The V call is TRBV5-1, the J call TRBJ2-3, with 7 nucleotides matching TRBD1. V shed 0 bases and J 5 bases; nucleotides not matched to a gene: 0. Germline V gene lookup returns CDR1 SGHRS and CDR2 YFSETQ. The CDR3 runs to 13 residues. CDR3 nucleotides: TGCGCCAGCAGCTTGGGACAGGGAGATACGCAGTATTTT. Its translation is CASSLGQGDTQYF.